This T cell receptor beta chain was sequenced in a study of PD-1 blockade in classical Hodgkin lymphoma. Study as a whole: Intravenous delivery of nivolumab at 3 mg/kg to patients occurred every 2 weeks.

Time point indicated: cycle 4 day 1 (C4D1), after less than 7 weeks of nivolumab. All the patients suffered relapse after autologous stem cell transplantation, and brentuximab vedotin exposure differed. From thawed PBMCs, magnetic negative selection was used to isolate the CD8+ T cells. Each best response was a complete response, a partial response or progressive disease. Sequencing was performed with immunoSEQ multiplex PCR; in TCRdb, only in-frame clones are kept and a portion is missing. The profile covers almost 15,000 clones, with about nine tenths appearing a single time and about 18% taken by the ten largest. Overall study findings and caveats: Similar baseline diversity was found in complete responders and newly diagnosed patients. Newly diagnosed patients reportedly had lower baseline TCR diversity than healthy donors.

V was clipped by 6 bases and J by 7 bases, with 16 bases between them. The germline V gene encodes CDR1 SGHVS and CDR2 FNYEAQ. The CDR3 totals 14 residues. As for this clone: The antigen is unknown.

V usage is TRBV7-6 and J usage is TRBJ2-1; possibly TRBD1 for D (6 bases). The TCR sequence derives from a human donor with classical Hodgkin lymphoma. This sample comprised CD8+ T cells from blood, obtained before the fourth cycle of nivolumab. CDR3 nucleotide sequence: TGTGCCAGCAGACAGAGGGACACGGCGAATGAGCAGTTCTTC. As protein: CASRQRDTANEQFF.